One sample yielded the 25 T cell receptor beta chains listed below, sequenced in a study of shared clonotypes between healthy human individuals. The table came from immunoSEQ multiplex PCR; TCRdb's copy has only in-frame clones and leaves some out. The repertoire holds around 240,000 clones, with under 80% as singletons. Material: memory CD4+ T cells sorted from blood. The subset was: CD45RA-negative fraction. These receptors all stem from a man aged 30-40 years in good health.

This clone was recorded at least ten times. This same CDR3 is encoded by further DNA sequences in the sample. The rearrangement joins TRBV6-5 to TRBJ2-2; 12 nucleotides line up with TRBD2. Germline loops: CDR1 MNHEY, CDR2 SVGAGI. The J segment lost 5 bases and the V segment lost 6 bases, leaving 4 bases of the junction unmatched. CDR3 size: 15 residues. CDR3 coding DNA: TGTGCCAGCAGCCCAGGACTAGCGGGGACCGGGGAGCTGTTTTTT. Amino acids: CASSPGLAGTGELFF.

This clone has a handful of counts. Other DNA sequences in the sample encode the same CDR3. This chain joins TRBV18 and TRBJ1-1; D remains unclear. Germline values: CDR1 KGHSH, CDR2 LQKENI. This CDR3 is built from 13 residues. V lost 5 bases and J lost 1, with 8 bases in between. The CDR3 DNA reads TGTGCCAGCTCAACCGACGAGAACACTGAAGCTTTCTTT. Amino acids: CASSTDENTEAFF.

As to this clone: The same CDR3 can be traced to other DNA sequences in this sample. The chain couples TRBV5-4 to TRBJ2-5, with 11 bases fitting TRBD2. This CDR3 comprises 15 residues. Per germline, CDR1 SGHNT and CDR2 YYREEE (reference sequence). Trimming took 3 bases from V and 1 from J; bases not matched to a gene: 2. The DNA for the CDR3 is TGTGCCAGCAGCTGGGGGACTAGCGGCCAAGAGACCCAGTACTTC. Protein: CASSWGTSGQETQYF.

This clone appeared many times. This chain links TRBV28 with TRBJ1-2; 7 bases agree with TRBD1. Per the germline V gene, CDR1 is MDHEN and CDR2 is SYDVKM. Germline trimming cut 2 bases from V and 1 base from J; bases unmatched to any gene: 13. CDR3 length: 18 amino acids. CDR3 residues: CASSLLVGGRRDNYGYTF. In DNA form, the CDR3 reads TGTGCCAGCAGTTTACTAGTAGGGGGCCGCCGAGATAACTATGGCTACACCTTC.

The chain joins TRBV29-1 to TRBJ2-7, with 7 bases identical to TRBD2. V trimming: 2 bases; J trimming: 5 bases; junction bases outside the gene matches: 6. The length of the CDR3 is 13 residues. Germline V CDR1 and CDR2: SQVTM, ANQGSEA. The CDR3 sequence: CSVEFQRENEQYF. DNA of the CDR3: TGCAGCGTTGAATTCCAGCGGGAAAACGAGCAGTACTTC.

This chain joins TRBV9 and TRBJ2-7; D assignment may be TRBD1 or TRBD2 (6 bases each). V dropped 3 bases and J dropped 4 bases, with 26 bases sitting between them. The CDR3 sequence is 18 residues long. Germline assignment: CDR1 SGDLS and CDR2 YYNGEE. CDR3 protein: CASSGGGGTYRAQYEQYF. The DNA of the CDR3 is TGTGCCAGCAGCGGAGGAGGGGGGACCTACCGGGCGCAATACGAGCAGTACTTC.

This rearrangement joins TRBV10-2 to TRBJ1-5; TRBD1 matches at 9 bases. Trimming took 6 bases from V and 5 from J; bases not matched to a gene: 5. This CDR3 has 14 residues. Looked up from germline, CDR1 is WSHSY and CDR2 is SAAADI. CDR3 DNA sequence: TGCGCCAGCAGCGGACAGGGGTACGATCAGCCCCAGCATTTT. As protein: CASSGQGYDQPQHF.

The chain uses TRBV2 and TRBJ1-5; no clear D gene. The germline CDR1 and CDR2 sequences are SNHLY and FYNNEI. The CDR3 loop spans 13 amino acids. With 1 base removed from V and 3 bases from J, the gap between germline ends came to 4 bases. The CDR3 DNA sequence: TGTGCCAGCAGTGAAGAGTACAATCAGCCCCAGCATTTT. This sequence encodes CASSEEYNQPQHF.

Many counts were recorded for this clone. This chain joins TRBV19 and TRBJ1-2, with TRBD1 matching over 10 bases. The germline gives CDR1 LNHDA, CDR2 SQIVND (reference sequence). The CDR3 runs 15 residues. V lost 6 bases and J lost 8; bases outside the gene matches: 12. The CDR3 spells CASRTGTGEGGGYTF. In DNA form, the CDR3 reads TGTGCCAGTAGGACCGGGACAGGGGAAGGTGGAGGCTACACCTTC.

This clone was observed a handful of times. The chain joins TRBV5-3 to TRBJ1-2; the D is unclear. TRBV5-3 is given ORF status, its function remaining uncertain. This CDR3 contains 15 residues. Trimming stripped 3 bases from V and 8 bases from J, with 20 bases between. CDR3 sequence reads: CARSWTCQVGSGYTF. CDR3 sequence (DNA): TGTGCCAGAAGCTGGACCTGTCAGGTTGGCAGCGGCTACACCTTC.

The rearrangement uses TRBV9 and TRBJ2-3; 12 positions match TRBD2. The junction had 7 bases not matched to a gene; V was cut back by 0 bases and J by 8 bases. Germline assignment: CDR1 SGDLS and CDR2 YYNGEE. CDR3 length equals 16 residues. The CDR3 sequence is CASSVAILAGGATQYF. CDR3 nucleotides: TGTGCCAGCAGCGTAGCTATCCTAGCGGGAGGGGCTACGCAGTATTTT.

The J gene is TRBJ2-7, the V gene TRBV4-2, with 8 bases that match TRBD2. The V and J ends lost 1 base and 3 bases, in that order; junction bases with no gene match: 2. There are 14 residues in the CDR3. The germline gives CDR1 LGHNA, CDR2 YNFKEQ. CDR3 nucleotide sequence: TGTGCCAGCAGCCAAGTTAGCGGGAACTACGAGCAGTACTTC. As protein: CASSQVSGNYEQYF.

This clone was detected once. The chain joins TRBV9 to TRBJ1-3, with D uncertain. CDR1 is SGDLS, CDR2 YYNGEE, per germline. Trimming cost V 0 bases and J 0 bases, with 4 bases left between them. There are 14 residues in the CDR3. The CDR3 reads CASSVASSGNTIYF. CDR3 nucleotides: TGTGCCAGCAGCGTAGCAAGCTCTGGAAACACCATATATTTT.

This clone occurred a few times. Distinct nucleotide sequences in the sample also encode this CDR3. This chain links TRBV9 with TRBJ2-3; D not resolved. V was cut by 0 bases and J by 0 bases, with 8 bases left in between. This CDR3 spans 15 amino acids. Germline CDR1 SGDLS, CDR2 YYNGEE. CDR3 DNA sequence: TGTGCCAGCAGCGTAGTAGGAGCGAGCACAGATACGCAGTATTTT. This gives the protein CASSVVGASTDTQYF. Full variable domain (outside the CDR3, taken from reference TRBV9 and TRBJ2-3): DSGVTQTPKHLITATGQRVTLRCSPRSGDLSVYWYQQSLDQGLQFLIQYYNGEERAKGNILERFSAQQFPDLHSELNLSSLELGDSALYFCASSVVGASTDTQYFGPGTRLTVL.

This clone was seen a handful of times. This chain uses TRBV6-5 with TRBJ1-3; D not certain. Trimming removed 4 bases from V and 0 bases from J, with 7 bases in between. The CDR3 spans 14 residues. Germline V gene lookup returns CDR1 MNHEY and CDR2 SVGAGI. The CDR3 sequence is CASSLGFSGNTIYF. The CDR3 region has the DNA TGTGCCAGCAGTTTGGGGTTCTCTGGAAACACCATATATTTT.

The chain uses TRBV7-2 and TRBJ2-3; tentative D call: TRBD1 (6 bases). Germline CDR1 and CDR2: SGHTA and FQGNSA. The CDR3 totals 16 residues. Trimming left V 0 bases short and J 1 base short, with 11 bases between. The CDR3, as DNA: TGTGCCAGCAGCTTAGCGGGGGCGTCTGGCACAGATACGCAGTATTTT. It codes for CASSLAGASGTDTQYF.

The CDR3: CASSRIPTGIGYEQYF. The CDR3, as DNA: TGCGCCAGCAGCCGAATTCCGACAGGGATCGGGTACGAGCAGTACTTC. The chain uses TRBV4-1 and TRBJ2-7; 7 nucleotides agree with TRBD1. V lost 4 bases to trimming and J lost 4 bases; unmatched junction nucleotides: 13. Germline V gene data show CDR1 as MGHRA and CDR2 as YSYEKL. The length of the CDR3 is 16 residues.

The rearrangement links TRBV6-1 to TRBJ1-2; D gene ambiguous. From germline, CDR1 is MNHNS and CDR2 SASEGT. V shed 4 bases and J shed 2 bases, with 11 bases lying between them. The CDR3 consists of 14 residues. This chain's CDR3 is CASSAREENYGYTF. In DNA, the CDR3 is TGTGCCAGCAGTGCTAGGGAGGAGAACTATGGCTACACCTTC.

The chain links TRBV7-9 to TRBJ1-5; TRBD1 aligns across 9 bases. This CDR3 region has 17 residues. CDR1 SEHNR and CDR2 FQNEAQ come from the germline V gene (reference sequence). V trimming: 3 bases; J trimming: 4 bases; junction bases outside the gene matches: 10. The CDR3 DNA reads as TGTGCCAGCAGCTTTGAGGGGACAGGGAGGTCAAATCAGCCCCAGCATTTT. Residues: CASSFEGTGRSNQPQHF.

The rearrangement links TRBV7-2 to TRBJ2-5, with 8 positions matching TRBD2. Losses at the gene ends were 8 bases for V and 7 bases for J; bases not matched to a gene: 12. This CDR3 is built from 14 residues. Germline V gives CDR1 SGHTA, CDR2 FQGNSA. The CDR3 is CASGASGRARTQYF. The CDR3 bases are TGTGCCAGCGGGGCTAGCGGGCGGGCCAGGACCCAGTACTTC.

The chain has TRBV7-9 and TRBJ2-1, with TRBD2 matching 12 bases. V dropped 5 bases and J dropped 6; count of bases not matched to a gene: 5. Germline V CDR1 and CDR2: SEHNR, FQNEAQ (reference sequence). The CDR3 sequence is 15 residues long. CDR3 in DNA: TGTGCCAGCAGCATAGGACTAGCGGGGCTCAATGAGCAGTTCTTC. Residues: CASSIGLAGLNEQFF. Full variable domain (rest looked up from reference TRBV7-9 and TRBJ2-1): DTGVSQNPRHKITKRGQNVTFRCDPISEHNRLYWYRQTLGQGPEFLTYFQNEAQLEKSRLLSDRFSAERPKGSFSTLEIQRTEQGDSAMYLCASSIGLAGLNEQFFGPGTRLTVL.

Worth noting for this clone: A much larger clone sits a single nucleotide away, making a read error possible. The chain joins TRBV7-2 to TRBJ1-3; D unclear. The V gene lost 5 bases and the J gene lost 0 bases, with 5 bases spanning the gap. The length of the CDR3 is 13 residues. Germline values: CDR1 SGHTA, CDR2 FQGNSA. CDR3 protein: CASSQSSGNTIYF. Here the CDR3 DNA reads TGTGCCAGCAGCCAAAGCTCTGGAAACACCATATATTTT.

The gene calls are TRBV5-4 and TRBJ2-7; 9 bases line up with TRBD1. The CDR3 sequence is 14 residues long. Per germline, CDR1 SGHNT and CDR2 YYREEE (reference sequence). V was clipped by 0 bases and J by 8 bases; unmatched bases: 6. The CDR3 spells CASSLAGTGRKQYF. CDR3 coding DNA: TGTGCCAGCAGCTTGGCCGGGACAGGGAGGAAGCAGTACTTC.

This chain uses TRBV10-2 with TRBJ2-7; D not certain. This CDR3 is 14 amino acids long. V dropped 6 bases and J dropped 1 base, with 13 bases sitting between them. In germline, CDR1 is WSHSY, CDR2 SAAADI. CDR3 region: CASRSPGPSYEQYF. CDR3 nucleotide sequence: TGCGCCAGCAGGAGCCCCGGGCCGTCCTACGAGCAGTACTTC.

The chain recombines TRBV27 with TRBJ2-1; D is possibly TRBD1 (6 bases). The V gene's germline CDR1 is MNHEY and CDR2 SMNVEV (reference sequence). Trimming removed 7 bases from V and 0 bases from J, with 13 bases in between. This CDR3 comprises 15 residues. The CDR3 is CASTSGQGSYNEQFF. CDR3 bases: TGTGCCAGCACCTCGGGACAAGGCTCCTACAATGAGCAGTTCTTC.